Listed below are T cell receptor beta chains from one sample, sequenced in a study of blood T cell repertoires in COVID-19. Produced via immunoSEQ multiplex PCR; TCRdb's table is partial and in-frame only. The table records about 120,000 clones, around 90% of them present only once. The specimen sequenced was peripheral blood. The receptors were sampled from a human donor in a cohort sampled during active COVID-19. The CDR3 runs from the conserved cysteine through the conserved F or W. The order of the fields is CDR3 protein, CDR3 DNA, J gene, V gene, clone size, D gene. A D gene is named only where the DNA matches it firmly. Where a row states a size, it is once, few, many or the class of an expanded clone; other rows omit it.

CSVVRRNTQYF	TGCAGCGTTGTTAGGCGGAATACGCAGTATTTT	TRBJ2-3	TRBV29-1	.	.
CASSTGGMAGWRETQYF	TGTGCCAGCAGCACCGGGGGGATGGCGGGCTGGCGGGAGACCCAGTACTTC	TRBJ2-5	TRBV14	.	TRBD2
CASGLGLVIGEQFF	TGTGCCAGCGGTTTGGGGCTCGTGATTGGAGAGCAGTTCTTC	TRBJ2-1	TRBV9	once	.
CASSSPGTGAGYTF	TGTGCCAGCAGCTCTCCGGGGACAGGGGCGGGCTACACCTTC	TRBJ1-2	TRBV7-9	.	TRBD1
CASSPLSGRALETQYF	TGTGCCAGCAGCCCCTTAAGCGGGAGGGCCTTGGAGACCCAGTACTTC	TRBJ2-5	TRBV7-9	.	TRBD2
CASSPLQGVGELFF	TGTGCCAGCAGCCCATTACAGGGAGTCGGGGAGCTGTTTTTT	TRBJ2-2	TRBV3-1/TRBV3-2	.	.
CAWRSGSGTQYF	TGTGCCTGGAGATCCGGTTCGGGGACCCAGTACTTC	TRBJ2-5	TRBV30	.	.
CASSLLSPVSTDTQYF	TGTGCCAGCAGTTTATTGAGCCCGGTTAGCACAGATACGCAGTATTTT	TRBJ2-3	TRBV6-2/TRBV6-3	.	.
CASSLVRDMPSGANVLTF	TGTGCCAGCAGTTTAGTCCGGGACATGCCCTCTGGGGCCAACGTCCTGACTTTC	TRBJ2-6	TRBV27	.	.
CASSLAFIDEQYF	TGTGCCAGCAGCTTAGCCTTTATCGACGAGCAGTACTTC	TRBJ2-7	TRBV11-1	.	.
CASSVTGGESYEQYF	TGTGCCAGCAGCGTGACAGGGGGGGAATCCTACGAGCAGTACTTC	TRBJ2-7	TRBV6-6	.	TRBD1
CASSYRRGLDYEQYF	TGTGCCAGCAGTTACCGCAGGGGTTTAGACTACGAGCAGTACTTC	TRBJ2-7	TRBV6-5	.	.
CASSQHRGNSYEQYF	TGTGCCAGCAGCCAGCACAGGGGGAATTCCTACGAGCAGTACTTC	TRBJ2-7	TRBV4-2	few	TRBD1
CASSLATSGGTYEQYF	TGCGCCAGCAGCTTGGCCACTAGCGGGGGAACGTACGAGCAGTACTTC	TRBJ2-7	TRBV5-1	.	TRBD2
CAWGGPGESYNEQFF	TGTGCCTGGGGGGGTCCAGGGGAGTCCTACAATGAGCAGTTCTTC	TRBJ2-1	TRBV30	.	.
CASRNGGVGKLFF	TGTGCCAGCAGGAACGGAGGGGTGGGAAAACTGTTTTTT	TRBJ1-4	TRBV6-6	.	.
CASSGVRLGYPEQFF	TGTGCCAGCAGCGGAGTGAGACTAGGTTATCCTGAGCAGTTCTTC	TRBJ2-1	TRBV6-5	once	.
CASSISGSNDNEQFF	TGTGCCAGCAGTATCAGCGGGAGTAATGACAATGAGCAGTTCTTC	TRBJ2-1	TRBV6-5	.	TRBD2
CASSVSGGWYLTEAFF	TGTGCCAGCAGTGTTAGTGGTGGTTGGTATCTCACTGAAGCTTTCTTT	TRBJ1-1	TRBV2	.	.
CSVPGLAGVRELFF	TGCAGCGTTCCGGGTCTAGCGGGAGTCCGGGAGCTGTTTTTT	TRBJ2-2	TRBV29-1	once	TRBD2
CASSLGTGGYNEQFF	TGTGCCAGCTCACTCGGGACAGGGGGATACAATGAGCAGTTCTTC	TRBJ2-1	TRBV18	.	TRBD1
CASSLVPGDTGELFF	TGCGCCAGCAGCTTGGTGCCAGGGGACACCGGGGAGCTGTTTTTT	TRBJ2-2	TRBV5-1	.	.
CASSLGEGSYEQYF	TGTGCCAGCAGCTTGGGTGAGGGTTCCTACGAGCAGTACTTC	TRBJ2-7	TRBV5-6	.	.
CASSYTGTGVPGELFF	TGTGCTAGCAGTTACACCGGGACAGGGGTCCCCGGGGAGCTGTTTTTT	TRBJ2-2	TRBV7-7	few	TRBD1
CASSDRAGGLRNEQFF	TGTGCCAGCAGTGACAGGGCAGGGGGGTTACGGAATGAGCAGTTCTTC	TRBJ2-1	TRBV6-4	.	.
CASSVVTYEQYF	TGTGCCAGCAGCGTAGTAACCTACGAGCAGTACTTC	TRBJ2-7	TRBV9	once	.
CASRQGLAGTDTQYF	TGTGCCAGCAGGCAAGGACTAGCGGGAACAGATACGCAGTATTTT	TRBJ2-3	TRBV2	.	TRBD2
CASSTTGQSNQPQHF	TGTGCCAGTAGCACAACGGGACAGTCCAATCAGCCCCAGCATTTT	TRBJ1-5	TRBV19	.	TRBD1
CASRTGGSTEAFF	TGTGCCAGTCGGACAGGGGGGTCCACTGAAGCTTTCTTT	TRBJ1-1	TRBV19	.	TRBD1
CASSYTGQVFSYEQYF	TGTGCCAGCAGTTACACCGGACAAGTTTTTTCCTACGAGCAGTACTTC	TRBJ2-7	TRBV6-2/TRBV6-3	.	.
CAWSERDTDTQYF	TGTGCCTGGAGTGAACGGGACACAGATACGCAGTATTTT	TRBJ2-3	TRBV30	.	.
CAWSVIRTYEQYF	TGTGCCTGGAGTGTTATCAGAACCTACGAGCAGTACTTC	TRBJ2-7	TRBV30	.	.
CASSYGGSFYEQYF	TGTGCCAGCAGTTATGGCGGGAGTTTTTACGAGCAGTACTTC	TRBJ2-7	TRBV6-6	.	TRBD2
CASSPSEVQPQHF	TGTGCCAGCAGTCCCTCGGAGGTTCAGCCCCAGCATTTT	TRBJ1-5	TRBV28	.	.
CASSWGGLNTGELFF	TGTGCCAGCAGCTGGGGCGGCCTCAACACCGGGGAGCTGTTTTTT	TRBJ2-2	TRBV5-6	.	.
CASSLSGMGQGFFHEQYF	TGTGCCAGCAGTTTATCGGGTATGGGGCAGGGTTTTTTCCACGAGCAGTACTTC	TRBJ2-7	TRBV27	.	.
CASSARGSGQDTQYF	TGTGCCAGCAGCGCCCGGGGGTCCGGCCAAGATACGCAGTATTTT	TRBJ2-3	TRBV9	.	.
CASSPDRVKQYF	TGTGCCAGCAGCCCGGACAGGGTTAAGCAGTACTTC	TRBJ2-7	TRBV12-3/TRBV12-4	.	TRBD1
CATSDFPSGQETQYF	TGTGCCACCAGTGATTTCCCTAGCGGTCAAGAGACCCAGTACTTC	TRBJ2-5	TRBV24-1	.	TRBD2
CASSPGQGATEAFF	TGTGCCAGCAGCCCCGGACAGGGGGCCACTGAAGCTTTCTTT	TRBJ1-1	TRBV21-1	.	.
CASSNPRGRWEQYF	TGCGCCAGCAGTAATCCCAGGGGGCGATGGGAGCAGTACTTC	TRBJ2-7	TRBV10-2	.	TRBD1
CASSLEGLRYTGELFF	TGTGCCAGCAGCTTAGAGGGACTACGGTACACCGGGGAGCTGTTTTTT	TRBJ2-2	TRBV11-2	.	TRBD2
CASIYGGPEDEKLFF	TGTGCCAGCATCTACGGAGGGCCAGAGGATGAAAAACTGTTTTTT	TRBJ1-4	TRBV6-6	.	.
CASGPGQGAQHGYTF	TGTGCTAGTGGTCCGGGGCAGGGGGCGCAGCATGGCTACACCTTC	TRBJ1-2	TRBV12-5	once	TRBD1
CASSPIGLAGDNEQFF	TGCGCCAGCAGTCCCATCGGGCTAGCGGGAGACAATGAGCAGTTCTTC	TRBJ2-1	TRBV10-1	.	TRBD2
CASPGRGGSAEQYF	TGTGCCAGCCCGGGGAGGGGTGGATCTGCCGAGCAGTACTTC	TRBJ2-7	TRBV2	.	TRBD2